These 6 T cell receptor beta chains came from one sample sequenced in a study of Graves' ophthalmopathy and Graves' hyperthyroidism. RNA transcripts yielded amplified TCR beta CDR3 regions. The authors performed first-round RT-PCR with HTBI primers and then a second-round multiplex PCR. TCRdb reprocessed the multiplex PCR reads with MiXCR, giving one entry per CDR3 protein. The table has around 1,000,000 distinct CDR3 sequences, roughly two fifths seen once. Sequencing was carried out using peripheral blood or thyroid tissue (not recorded which). Receptors were obtained from an adult man with Graves' hyperthyroidism.

The chain employs TRBV2 and TRBJ1-2; 12 bases fit TRBD1. The CDR3 length is 18 residues. The germline V gene has CDR1 SNHLY and CDR2 FYNNEI. Germline trimming cut 6 bases from V and 1 base from J; bases unmatched to any gene: 12. The CDR3 loop is CASSPGQGAPPLNYGYTF. In DNA form, the CDR3 reads TGTGCCAGCAGCCCGGGACAGGGGGCACCGCCCCTTAACTATGGCTACACCTTC. The whole variable domain, remainder taken from reference TRBV2 and TRBJ1-2, is EPEVTQTPSHQVTQMGQEVILRCVPISNHLYFYWYRQILGQKVEFLVSFYNNEISEKSEIFDDQFSVERPDGSNFTLKIRSTKLEDSAMYFCASSPGQGAPPLNYGYTFGSGTRLTVV.

This rearrangement joins TRBV19 to TRBJ2-1; D is unresolved. Deletions cut 1 base from V and 8 bases from J, with 12 bases between. In germline, CDR1 is LNHDA, CDR2 SQIVND (reference sequence). This CDR3 is 14 amino acids long. The CDR3 bases are TGTGCCAGTAGTATAGGGCCCCCTGGAGATGAGCAGTTCTTC. Translated: CASSIGPPGDEQFF.

This clonotype was seen more than once but under ten times. J is TRBJ2-7 and V is TRBV9, with D tentatively TRBD1 (5 bases). V lost 0 bases and J lost 5, with 15 bases in between. There are 15 residues in the CDR3. Germline values: CDR1 SGDLS, CDR2 YYNGEE. The CDR3 DNA reads TGTGCCAGCAGCGTAGGATGGTCCCAGGGTAACGAGCAGTACTTC. Translated: CASSVGWSQGNEQYF.

This clonotype was picked up a small number of times. This chain connects TRBV20-1 to TRBJ2-7; D remains ambiguous. The CDR3 loop spans 15 amino acids. The germline V and J ends were trimmed by 5 bases and 0 bases, with 17 bases remaining between them. CDR1 and CDR2 from the germline V gene are DFQATT and SNEGSKA (reference sequence). The CDR3 loop reads CSAQLFADPSYEQYF. In DNA, the CDR3 is TGCAGTGCTCAGCTCTTTGCGGACCCCTCCTACGAGCAGTACTTC.

Turning to this clonotype: A read error may explain this, as a much larger clone is one base away. The V and J genes are TRBV20-1 and TRBJ2-6; no clear D. CDR3 length equals 16 residues. Germline lookup yields CDR1 DFQATT and CDR2 SNEGSKA (reference sequence). V was clipped by 4 bases and J by 0 bases, with 13 bases between them. The CDR3 here is CSATIRSGSGANVLTF. In nucleotides, the CDR3 is TGCAGTGCTACGATTCGGAGTGGCTCTGGGGCCAACGTCCTGACTTTC.

This clonotype is a singleton in its sample. This chain links TRBV20-1 with TRBJ2-5, with D possibly TRBD2 on 6 matching bases. This CDR3 is 12 amino acids long. CDR1 is DFQATT and CDR2 is SNEGSKA in the germline V gene (reference sequence). The CDR3 protein is CSGIAAGETQYF. For the CDR3, the DNA is TGCAGCGGGATAGCGGCCGGAGAGACCCAGTACTTC.